The source of this T cell receptor beta chain is a study of blood T cell repertoires in COVID-19. Across the study: Specimens from acute and convalescent COVID-19 originated in the United States, Italy and Spain. Sample material is recorded as cDNA or gDNA derived from T cells, B-cell-depleted T cells, or PBMCs.

Germline V lookup: CDR1 LGHDT, CDR2 YNNKEL (reference sequence). CDR3 length: 14 residues. In the original workflow: Reference gene primer amplification gave nucleated cell count estimates. Assay used: immunoSEQ multiplex PCR; TCRdb lists only in-frame clones, some missing. D and trimming were read from the DNA, whereas the V and J calls and clone size are those reported in that table. The repertoire holds about 160,000 clones, roughly 89% seen once, with 3% to 4% in the top ten. The chain has TRBV3-1 (or the pseudogene TRBV3-2) and TRBJ1-1, with a tentative D call TRBD1 (6 bases). What was sequenced was peripheral blood. The source of this sequence is a woman aged 55-70 years who had recovered from COVID-19. The CDR3: CARPSGTPNTEAFF. The CDR3 DNA sequence: TGTGCTAGACCTTCTGGGACACCGAACACTGAAGCTTTCTTT.